A selection of T cell receptor beta chains follows, all from one sample in a study of patients and donors after allogeneic stem cell transplantation. TCRdb re-called the RT-PCR reads through MiXCR, storing one row per CDR3 protein. The table has 400,000 to 500,000 distinct CDR3 sequences, approximately 16% seen once. The sequenced material came from blood, either unsorted or a sorted T cell fraction (not recorded which). The source is a human donor who was either an allogeneic HSCT recipient or a stem cell or donor lymphocyte infusion donor (not recorded which). It is not recorded whose cells these are; they may come from a transplant donor. CDR3s include the opening cysteine and the closing phenylalanine or tryptophan. A D gene is named only where the DNA matches it firmly. Size is stated for part of the rows, as once, few or many counts, or as a class when the clone is expanded.

CDR3nt	CDR3aa	d_gene	abundance	v_gene	j_gene
TGCAGTGCTAATGAGGTTGTTAACTATGGCTACACCTTC	CSANEVVNYGYTF	-	few	TRBV20-1	TRBJ1-2
TGTGCCAGCTCACCCCTCCTTCTGACAGGGGCCTATGGCTACACCTTC	CASSPLLLTGAYGYTF	TRBD1	many	TRBV18	TRBJ1-2
TGTGCCAGCAGCCTAGATCGGACTAGCGGGAGGGGGGGAGAGACCCAGTACTTC	CASSLDRTSGRGGETQYF	TRBD2	-	TRBV4-2	TRBJ2-5
TGTGCCAGCAGCTTAGAGCGACAGGGGGCTACTGAAGCTTTCTTT	CASSLERQGATEAFF	TRBD1	many	TRBV7-9	TRBJ1-1
TGCGCCAGCAGCCATATAGGCCGCTCTAAGGACACTGAAGCTTTCTTT	CASSHIGRSKDTEAFF	-	few	TRBV4-1	TRBJ1-1
TGTGCCAGCAGTGAGTCGGGACAGAAATACGAGCAGTACTTC	CASSESGQKYEQYF	TRBD1	few	TRBV25-1	TRBJ2-7
TGTGCCAGCAGTGAAGCCAACCATAATTCACCCCTCCACTTT	CASSEANHNSPLHF	-	few	TRBV2	TRBJ1-6
TGTGCCAGCAGCTTGAGCGGGAGTGGGGGCACCGGGGAGCTGTTTTTT	CASSLSGSGGTGELFF	TRBD2	few	TRBV7-9	TRBJ2-2
TGCAGTGCTAAGGGAAACGGTAACGAGCAGTACTTC	CSAKGNGNEQYF	-	few	TRBV20-1	TRBJ2-7
TGTGCCAGCAGCCCCCGGACTGGCTACGAGCAGTACTTC	CASSPRTGYEQYF	-	many	TRBV27	TRBJ2-7
TGTGCCAGCAGACCGGGACTAGCGGGATGTAGCGAGCAGTACTTC	CASRPGLAGCSEQYF	TRBD2	few	TRBV3-1	TRBJ2-7
TGTGCCAGCTCACCGAAGACAGGGGTGGGCGAGCAGTACTTC	CASSPKTGVGEQYF	TRBD1	-	TRBV18	TRBJ2-7
TGTGCCAGTATCCAAACCGGGAGAAGGGGTGAAAAACTGTTTTTT	CASIQTGRRGEKLFF	-	-	TRBV19	TRBJ1-4
TGCGCCAGCAGCTTGCGAGGTTCGGGAGTTCGCACAGATACGCAGTATTTT	CASSLRGSGVRTDTQYF	-	-	TRBV5-1	TRBJ2-3
TGTGCCAGCAGTTTTTCGATGCGGTCCAACACTGAAGCTTTCTTT	CASSFSMRSNTEAFF	-	many	TRBV12-3/TRBV12-4	TRBJ1-1
TGTGCCAGCAGTTTCGTGGCGGGGGGGCCAGGGACCCAGTACTTC	CASSFVAGGPGTQYF	TRBD2	few	TRBV27	TRBJ2-5
TGCGCCAGCAGCTTGGGCCACCCTTCTATTGATGAGCAGTTCTTC	CASSLGHPSIDEQFF	-	many	TRBV5-1	TRBJ2-1
TGTGCCAGCAGGGGGTTCGGGACCCAGTACTTC	CASRGFGTQYF	-	-	TRBV6-1	TRBJ2-5
TGCAGTGGTGGACTAGCGGGGGGCTTCCAAGAGACCCAGTACTTC	CSGGLAGGFQETQYF	TRBD2	-	TRBV20-1	TRBJ2-5
TGTGCCAGCAGTACAGGGGGAGAGACCCAGTACTTC	CASSTGGETQYF	TRBD1	many	TRBV12-3/TRBV12-4	TRBJ2-5
TGTGCCAGCAGCGTGGCCGCAACAGGGGGCCGGGGTGAGCAGTTCTTC	CASSVAATGGRGEQFF	TRBD1	-	TRBV9	TRBJ2-1